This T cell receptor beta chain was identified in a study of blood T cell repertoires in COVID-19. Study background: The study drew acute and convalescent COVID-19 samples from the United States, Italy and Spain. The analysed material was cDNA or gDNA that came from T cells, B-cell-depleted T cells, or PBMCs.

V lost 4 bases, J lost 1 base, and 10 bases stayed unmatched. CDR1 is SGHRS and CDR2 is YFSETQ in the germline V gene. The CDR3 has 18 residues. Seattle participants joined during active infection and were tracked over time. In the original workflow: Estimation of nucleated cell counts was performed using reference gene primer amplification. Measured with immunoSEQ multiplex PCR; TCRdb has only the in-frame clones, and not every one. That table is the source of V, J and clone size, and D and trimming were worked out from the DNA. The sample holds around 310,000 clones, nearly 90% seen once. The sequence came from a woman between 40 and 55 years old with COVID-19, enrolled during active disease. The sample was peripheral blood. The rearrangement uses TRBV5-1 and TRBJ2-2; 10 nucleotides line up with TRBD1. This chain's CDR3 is CASSIIPGQGLNTGELFF. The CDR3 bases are TGCGCCAGCAGCATAATACCGGGACAGGGGCTGAACACCGGGGAGCTGTTTTTT.